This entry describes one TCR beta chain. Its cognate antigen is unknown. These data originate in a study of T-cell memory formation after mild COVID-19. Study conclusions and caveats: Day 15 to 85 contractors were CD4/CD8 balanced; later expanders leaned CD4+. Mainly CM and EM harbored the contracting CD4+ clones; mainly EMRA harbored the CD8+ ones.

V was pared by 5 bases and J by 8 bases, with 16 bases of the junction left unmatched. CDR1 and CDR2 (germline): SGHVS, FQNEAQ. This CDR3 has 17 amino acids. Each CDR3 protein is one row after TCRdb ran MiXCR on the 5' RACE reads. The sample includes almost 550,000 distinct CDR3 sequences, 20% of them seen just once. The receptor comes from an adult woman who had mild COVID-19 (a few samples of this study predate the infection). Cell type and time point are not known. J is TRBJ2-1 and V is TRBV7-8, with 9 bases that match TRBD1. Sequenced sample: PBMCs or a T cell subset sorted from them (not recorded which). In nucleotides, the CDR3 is TGTGCCAGCAGCCCATCCCCGGGACAGGGCTGGGTCGATGAGCAGTTCTTC. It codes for CASSPSPGQGWVDEQFF.